This passage covers 32 T cell receptor beta chains from one sample sequenced in a study of post-analysis software for immune sequencing data (dated by TCRdb to between 2014 and 2017). Study-wide conclusions, independent of this receptor: Four or five TRBV segments, including TRBV5-6, TRBV5-1 and TRBV20-1, were significantly more frequent in patients than controls.

The library relied on PCR. TCRdb records Illumina HiSeq 2500 as the sequencer. Unique molecular identifiers were incorporated into TCR beta cDNA libraries to reduce PCR and sequencing biases. TCRdb cleaned the public reads at Q25 with fastp, built clones with MiXCR and kept in-frame beta chains. Every CDR3 protein is listed once, alongside the most common genes and DNA of its rows. The sample table lists 750,000 to 900,000 distinct CDR3 sequences, roughly 50% of them with a count of one. Roughly 4.4% of the sample comes from the top ten. These receptors have no identified antigens. Source material: blood. All receptors derive from a girl between 5 and 17 years old with multiple sclerosis.

The table lists this clonotype with a few counts. One junction end disagrees with the germline gene, perhaps due to a read error. The chain is built from TRBV24-1 and TRBJ1-5, with 8 nucleotides matching TRBD1. Germline assignment: CDR1 KGHDR and CDR2 SFDVKD. This CDR3 comprises 16 residues. The chain's CDR3 is CVTSDPGQGPYQPQHF. CDR3 nucleotide sequence: TGTGTCACCAGTGATCCTGGACAGGGCCCCTATCAGCCCCAGCATTTT.

Only one count was recorded for this clonotype. The V and J genes are TRBV7-3 and TRBJ2-3; D remains unclear. The V gene's germline CDR1 is SGHTA and CDR2 FQGTGA. The CDR3 is made up of 14 amino acids. V gave up 0 bases and J gave up 8 bases, with 12 bases separating them. CDR3 sequence (DNA): TGTGCCAGCAGCTTAACTCCGGTATGGGGTACGCAGTATTTT. It specifies CASSLTPVWGTQYF.

This clonotype was recorded a few times. This chain links TRBV5-1 with TRBJ2-5; possibly TRBD2 for D (6 bases). Looked up from germline, CDR1 is SGHRS and CDR2 is YFSETQ. The CDR3 is 16 amino acids. V was pared by 4 bases and J by 5 bases, with 21 bases between. CDR3 sequence reads: CASSSTPSTSGETQYF. In DNA, the CDR3 is TGCGCCAGCAGCAGTACCCCCTCGACTAGTGGGGAGACCCAGTACTTC.

V and J are TRBV6-5 and TRBJ2-7; D may match TRBD1 or TRBD2 (5 bases each). The CDR3 extends over 14 amino acids. V was shortened by 0 bases and J by 3 bases, with 9 bases between the two germline ends. CDR1 and CDR2 from the germline V gene are MNHEY and SVGAGI. CDR3 amino acids: CASSYSLGDYEQYF. In DNA, the CDR3 is TGTGCCAGCAGTTACTCGTTGGGGGACTACGAGCAGTACTTC.

Concerning this clonotype itself: In this CDR3 the conserved last residue, phenylalanine or tryptophan, is missing, so a read error is likely. This chain links TRBV5-1 with TRBJ1-5; no firm D call. This CDR3 region has 13 residues. Germline values: CDR1 SGHRS, CDR2 YFSETQ. Trimming took off 0 bases at V and 3 bases at J, with 4 bases between the two ends. The CDR3: CASSLEVNQPQHC. The CDR3, as DNA: TGCGCCAGCAGCTTGGAGGTCAATCAGCCCCAGCATTGT.

J is TRBJ2-4 and V is TRBV7-9; 13 bases fit TRBD2. This CDR3 comprises 18 residues. CDR1 is SEHNR and CDR2 is FQNEAQ in the germline V gene (reference sequence). The J segment lost 0 bases and the V segment lost 3 bases, leaving 5 bases of the junction unmatched. The CDR3 here is CASSFGTSGKLAKNIQYF. The CDR3 nucleotides are TGTGCCAGCAGCTTCGGGACTAGCGGGAAACTAGCCAAAAACATTCAGTACTTC.

This chain joins TRBV28 and TRBJ2-1, with 9 bases that match TRBD2. The CDR3 spans 15 residues. Germline V lookup: CDR1 MDHEN, CDR2 SYDVKM. J lost 4 bases, V lost 7 bases, and 8 bases had no gene match. The CDR3 DNA follows: TGTGCCAGCAACTCCGGGACTAGCCATTACAATGAGCAGTTCTTC. Encoded protein: CASNSGTSHYNEQFF.

This clonotype was observed a few times. The V and J genes are TRBV29-1 and TRBJ2-3; TRBD1 or TRBD2 may be the D gene (6 bases each). The V end lost 5 bases, the J end lost 5 bases, and 17 bases lay between the germline ends. This CDR3 spans 14 amino acids. Per germline, CDR1 SQVTM and CDR2 ANQGSEA. The CDR3 protein is CSVNTGALGDTQYF. The CDR3 DNA reads TGCAGCGTTAATACGGGGGCCCTAGGAGATACGCAGTATTTT.

This clonotype was recorded a few times. The chain recombines TRBV10-2 with TRBJ2-7; TRBD1 is a possible D gene (6 bases). V was cut by 6 bases and J by 2 bases, with 11 bases left in between. CDR1 and CDR2 (germline): WSHSY, SAAADI. The CDR3 extends over 13 amino acids. CDR3 residues: CASRAGEPYEQYF. CDR3 nucleotides: TGCGCCAGCAGAGCAGGGGAGCCCTACGAGCAGTACTTC.

In regard to this clonotype: The junction and the germline gene differ at one end; a read error may be behind it. The chain has TRBV15 and TRBJ2-1; TRBD1 matches 8 bases. Germline CDR1 reads LNHNV; CDR2 reads YYDKDF (reference sequence). The CDR3 length is 13 residues. This CDR3 reads CAPSRDSGGDVFF. The CDR3 nucleotides are TGTGCCCCCAGCAGAGATTCAGGGGGCGACGTGTTCTTC.

The V gene is TRBV4-2, the J gene TRBJ2-5; the D is unclear. The length of the CDR3 is 14 residues. Deletions cut 1 base from V and 5 bases from J, with 11 bases between. Germline CDR1 reads LGHNA; CDR2 reads YNFKEQ. As DNA, the CDR3 is TGTGCCAGCAGCCAAGGGTCAGAAAGGGAGACCCAGTACTTC. Its translation: CASSQGSERETQYF.

This chain uses TRBV11-2 with TRBJ2-5; 8 bases map to TRBD2. The CDR3 extends over 15 amino acids. Looked up from germline, CDR1 is SGHAT and CDR2 is FQNNGV. V gave up 5 bases and J gave up 5 bases; unmatched junction bases: 10. As DNA, the CDR3 is TGTGCCAGCAGCACGCCAATAGCGGGAAGGGAGACCCAGTACTTC. This codes for CASSTPIAGRETQYF.

The CDR3 here is CSVGAKGYTF. In DNA form, the CDR3 reads TGCAGTGTGGGGGCGAAGGGCTACACCTTC. The chain employs TRBV20-1 and TRBJ1-2; maybe TRBD1 (6 bases). Germline V gene lookup returns CDR1 DFQATT and CDR2 SNEGSKA (reference sequence). With 7 bases removed from V and 8 bases from J, the gap between germline ends came to 11 bases. The CDR3 length is 10 residues.

V and J are TRBV20-1 and TRBJ2-5; possibly TRBD1 for D (6 bases). Germline CDR1 DFQATT, CDR2 SNEGSKA (reference sequence). This CDR3 contains 16 residues. Deletions cut 1 base from V and 2 bases from J, with 17 bases between. CDR3 in amino acids: CSARAPGQRVQETQYF. The DNA of the CDR3 is TGCAGTGCTAGAGCACCTGGACAGCGAGTACAAGAGACCCAGTACTTC.

The genes are TRBV20-1 and TRBJ2-1; tentative D call: TRBD2 (6 bases). CDR1 is DFQATT and CDR2 is SNEGSKA in the germline V gene (reference sequence). This CDR3 contains 14 residues. V lost 0 bases to trimming and J lost 7 bases, with 13 bases between them. The CDR3 DNA follows: TGCAGTGCTAGAGATATCCATCGGGGGAATGAGCAGTTCTTC. Encoded protein: CSARDIHRGNEQFF.

V gene TRBV5-1 combines with J gene TRBJ1-1, with D perhaps matching TRBD1 (5 bases). Germline CDR1 SGHRS, CDR2 YFSETQ. The ends were cut back, 2 bases at V and 1 base at J, with 15 bases in the middle. This CDR3 has 16 amino acids. The CDR3 nucleotides are TGCGCCAGCAGCTTCACGAGCAGGGCTTCGAACACTGAAGCTTTCTTT. It specifies CASSFTSRASNTEAFF.

The chain employs TRBV11-2 and TRBJ2-7, with D possibly being TRBD2 (5 bases). The V end was cut by 2 bases, the J end by 3 bases, with 20 bases between. Germline V gene data show CDR1 as SGHAT and CDR2 as FQNNGV. The CDR3 spans 17 residues. The CDR3 coding sequence is TGTGCCAGCAGCTTAAGAGGCCTAAGAGGGATGGGCTACGAGCAGTACTTC. Translation gives CASSLRGLRGMGYEQYF.

This chain joins TRBV5-1 and TRBJ2-1; 9 bases fit TRBD1. The trim removed 2 bases at V and 7 bases at J, leaving 7 bases unmatched. Germline CDR1 and CDR2: SGHRS and YFSETQ. The CDR3 consists of 15 residues. This CDR3 is CASSFTGGSRNEQFF. As DNA, the CDR3 is TGCGCCAGCAGCTTTACAGGGGGCTCGAGGAATGAGCAGTTCTTC.

The chain couples TRBV5-6 to TRBJ1-1; 7 bases line up with TRBD1. V lost 1 base, J lost 4 bases, and 7 bases stayed unmatched. The germline gives CDR1 SGHDT, CDR2 YYEEEE. CDR3 length: 15 residues. Here the CDR3 reads CASSLWGDRSTEAFF. DNA of the CDR3: TGTGCCAGCAGCTTGTGGGGGGACAGATCCACTGAAGCTTTCTTT.

The chain employs TRBV11-2 and TRBJ1-2; TRBD1 aligns across 7 bases. CDR3 size: 14 residues. V shed 5 bases, J shed 6 bases, and the junction held 9 bases outside the gene matches. The germline gives CDR1 SGHAT, CDR2 FQNNGV. For the CDR3, the DNA is TGTGCCAGCAGCCATACAGGGGCGCCACATGGCTACACCTTC. Its translation: CASSHTGAPHGYTF.

This chain links TRBV5-1 with TRBJ2-5, with TRBD1 matching 7 bases. The V segment lost 0 bases and the J segment 11 bases; nucleotides outside the gene matches: 13. The length of the CDR3 is 15 residues. Germline V gene data show CDR1 as SGHRS and CDR2 as YFSETQ. CDR3 DNA: TGCGCCAGCAGCTTGGACACAGGGGCCTACAATGAGCAGTACTTC. It codes for CASSLDTGAYNEQYF.

This clonotype has just a few counts. The chain is built from TRBV12-3 or TRBV12-4 and TRBJ2-7; no clear D. The CDR3 spans 12 residues. The germline V and J ends were trimmed by 6 bases and 5 bases, with 11 bases remaining between them. The CDR3 nucleotides are TGTGCCAGCAGCTTTCTGGTCCACGAGCAGTACTTC. Its protein is CASSFLVHEQYF.

V and J are TRBV15 and TRBJ1-1, with 7 bases lining up with TRBD1. CDR1 and CDR2 (germline): LNHNV, YYDKDF (reference sequence). The V gene end was trimmed by 5 bases and the J gene end by 1 base; junction bases not matched to a gene: 1. CDR3 length: 13 amino acids. The CDR3: CATSRDRNTEAFF. The CDR3 DNA sequence: TGTGCCACCAGCCGGGACAGGAACACTGAAGCTTTCTTT.

The chain employs TRBV7-2 and TRBJ2-3; possibly TRBD2 for D (6 bases). The CDR3 consists of 15 residues. Germline CDR1 and CDR2: SGHTA and FQGNSA. V was pared by 5 bases and J by 4 bases, with 16 bases between. This CDR3 is CASSPRDFFSDTQYF. For the CDR3, the DNA is TGTGCCAGCAGCCCTAGGGACTTTTTTTCAGATACGCAGTATTTT.

Comment on this clonotype: The junction departs from the called germline gene at one end, perhaps through a read error. This chain connects TRBV27 to TRBJ2-1; TRBD1 might be the D (6 bases). In germline, CDR1 is MNHEY, CDR2 SMNVEV (reference sequence). CDR3 length: 15 amino acids. The CDR3 protein is CASSFRQVSYNEQFF. CDR3 sequence (DNA): TGTGCCAGCAGTTTCAGACAGGTCTCCTACAACGAGCAGTTCTTC.

The CDR3 here is CSGWDRPYEQYF. The CDR3 region has the DNA TGCAGCGGGTGGGACAGGCCCTACGAGCAGTACTTC. This sequence joins TRBV29-1 and TRBJ2-7; 8 bases fit TRBD1. The CDR3 extends over 12 amino acids. The V segment lost 7 bases and the J segment 2 bases; nucleotides outside the gene matches: 4. CDR1 and CDR2 (germline): SQVTM, ANQGSEA.

This clonotype was seen only a few times. The genes are TRBV2 and TRBJ1-4; a weak D match, TRBD1 (5 bases). Looked up from germline, CDR1 is SNHLY and CDR2 is FYNNEI. CDR3 length: 16 residues. Trimming removed 6 bases from V and 5 bases from J, with 19 bases in between. The CDR3: CASRKRTPGGNEKLFF. CDR3 DNA: TGTGCCAGCAGGAAAAGGACCCCTGGGGGAAATGAAAAACTGTTTTTT. Full variable domain (rest looked up from reference TRBV2 and TRBJ1-4): EPEVTQTPSHQVTQMGQEVILRCVPISNHLYFYWYRQILGQKVEFLVSFYNNEISEKSEIFDDQFSVERPDGSNFTLKIRSTKLEDSAMYFCASRKRTPGGNEKLFFGSGTQLSVL.

The V and J genes are TRBV4-1 and TRBJ1-5; D not resolved. Trimming stripped 0 bases from V and 2 bases from J, with 5 bases between. This CDR3 is built from 14 residues. Germline V gene data show CDR1 as MGHRA and CDR2 as YSYEKL. Here the CDR3 reads CASSQDLRNQPQHF. The CDR3 nucleotides are TGCGCCAGCAGCCAAGACTTACGCAATCAGCCCCAGCATTTT.

This clonotype was counted a few times. The V gene is TRBV13, the J gene TRBJ2-1, with 9 bases aligning to TRBD1. Unmatched junction bases numbered 9, after V lost 5 bases and J lost 1 base. There are 17 residues in the CDR3. Per germline, CDR1 PRHDT and CDR2 FYEKMQ (reference sequence). The CDR3 sequence is CASSELRDRVSYNEQFF. CDR3 in DNA: TGTGCCAGCAGCGAGCTCCGGGACAGGGTATCCTACAATGAGCAGTTCTTC.

This clonotype was detected a few times. The V call is TRBV3-1, the J call TRBJ2-5, with D hard to call. Germline assignment: CDR1 LGHDT and CDR2 YNNKEL (reference sequence). CDR3 length: 13 residues. The V and J ends lost 0 bases and 10 bases respectively, with 12 bases between them. The CDR3 bases are TGTGCCAGCAGCCAAGATCGGTCACCAGACCAGTACTTC. Protein: CASSQDRSPDQYF.

The chain combines TRBV24-1 with TRBJ2-7; D is ambiguous. TRBJ2-5 explains the end of the DNA better; the J call may be wrong. CDR1 is KGHDR and CDR2 is SFDVKD in the germline V gene. The CDR3 covers 15 residues. The CDR3 bases are TGTGCCACCAGTGATTTGGGGCCGACTCTGGAGACCCAGTACTTC. Translated: CATSDLGPTLETQYF.

This clonotype was seen a few times. The rearrangement links TRBV29-1 to TRBJ1-6; D perhaps matches TRBD1 (5 bases). The CDR3 has 14 amino acids. V lost 7 bases to trimming and J lost 6 bases, with 16 bases between them. Per germline, CDR1 SQVTM and CDR2 ANQGSEA. The CDR3 sequence: CSAPGGRTNSPLHF. In nucleotides, the CDR3 is TGCAGCGCCCCCGGGGGACGGACTAATTCACCCCTCCACTTT.